The rows below give T cell receptor beta chains drawn from one sample of a study of cytomegalovirus exposure and HLA in healthy donors. Sequenced by immunoSEQ multiplex PCR; TCRdb stores in-frame clones only, minus some. Of 140,000 or so clones listed, approximately 81% are singletons. What was sequenced was PBMCs. Receptor source: a boy between 2 and 10 years old in good health and CMV-seronegative. CDR3s include the opening cysteine and the closing phenylalanine or tryptophan. Fields, in order: J gene, clone size, D gene, V gene, CDR3 protein, CDR3 DNA. D genes are given only for firm matches. Clone size is stated in some rows and not others, as once, few, many or a class when expanded.

>TRBJ2-2|-|-|TRBV7-9
CASSPADLYRANTGELFF
TGTGCCAGCAGCCCGGCCGACCTTTACAGGGCCAACACCGGGGAGCTGTTTTTT
>TRBJ2-7|-|-|TRBV6-4
CASSVEEGYEQYF
TGTGCCAGCAGTGTAGAGGAGGGCTACGAGCAGTACTTC
>TRBJ1-4|few|TRBD1|TRBV2
CASREGQANEKLFF
TGTGCCAGCAGGGAAGGACAGGCCAATGAAAAACTGTTTTTT
>TRBJ1-6|-|TRBD1|TRBV6-1
CASSELTGANSPLHF
TGTGCCAGCAGTGAATTGACAGGGGCTAATTCACCCCTCCACTTT
>TRBJ1-5|-|TRBD1|TRBV19
CASSKGTGATAGQPQHF
TGTGCCAGTAGTAAGGGAACAGGGGCGACCGCCGGTCAGCCCCAGCATTTT
>TRBJ2-7|-|TRBD1|TRBV5-5
CASSLPTGDSYEQYF
TGTGCCAGCAGCTTGCCGACAGGGGATAGCTACGAGCAGTACTTC
>TRBJ2-7|-|TRBD2|TRBV6-5
CASNRGSGSEQYF
TGTGCCAGCAACAGGGGTAGCGGGAGCGAGCAGTACTTC
>TRBJ2-7|-|-|TRBV1
CTSSQPLTGEQYF
TGCACCAGCAGCCAACCCTTGACAGGGGAGCAGTACTTC
>TRBJ2-4|-|TRBD2|TRBV7-9
CASTPGTRGSKNIQYF
TGTGCCAGCACCCCGGGGACTAGGGGCTCCAAAAACATTCAGTACTTC
>TRBJ2-5|-|TRBD2|TRBV18
CASPYGTSGQETQYF
TGTGCCAGCCCATACGGGACTAGCGGACAAGAGACCCAGTACTTC
>TRBJ2-4|-|-|TRBV5-1
CASRREGVAKNIQYF
TGCGCCAGCCGACGAGAAGGGGTCGCCAAAAACATTCAGTACTTC
>TRBJ1-5|-|-|TRBV9
CASSVNVQQPQHF
TGTGCCAGCAGCGTAAACGTACAACAGCCCCAGCATTTT
>TRBJ2-1|few|-|TRBV5-1
CASSLGQGGIGEQFF
TGCGCCAGCAGCTTGGGCCAGGGGGGCATCGGGGAGCAGTTCTTC
>TRBJ2-7|few|-|TRBV15
CATSSPLSHYEQYF
TGTGCCACCAGCAGTCCCCTGTCACACTACGAGCAGTACTTC
>TRBJ2-4|-|TRBD2|TRBV7-2
CASSFRLAGGPNIQYF
TGTGCCAGCAGCTTTCGACTAGCGGGAGGTCCAAACATTCAGTACTTC
>TRBJ2-3|-|TRBD2|TRBV9
CASSPGTSDSTDTQYF
TGTGCCAGCAGCCCCGGGACTAGCGATAGCACAGATACGCAGTATTTT
>TRBJ1-1|-|TRBD1|TRBV18
CASSPAPGQEDTEAFF
TGTGCCAGCTCACCAGCGCCGGGACAGGAAGACACTGAAGCTTTCTTT
>TRBJ1-5|-|-|TRBV5-1
CASSRVGTPGQPQHF
TGCGCCAGCAGCCGAGTGGGCACCCCAGGCCAGCCCCAGCATTTT